Below, one TCR beta chain is given with its context. The length of the CDR3 is 16 residues. V trimming: 2 bases; J trimming: 4 bases; junction bases outside the gene matches: 9. Germline V gene sequence: CDR1 SNHLY, CDR2 FYNNEI. TCRdb independently ran MiXCR on the reads; one entry per CDR3 protein. This repertoire shows hundreds of thousands of distinct CDR3 sequences, approximately 24% found once; its top ten account for approximately 8%. This specimen comes from a study of T cell repertoires in cytomegalovirus infection. For the study at large: CMV infection together with matching HLA type was indicated by public TCR beta signatures.

The source of this sequence is a human donor in good health (CMV status not recorded). Some clones in this sample may be carry-over from other donors' samples. This rearrangement joins TRBV2 to TRBJ2-3; 7 bases fit TRBD2. Material for sequencing was CD8+ T cells from PBMCs. CDR3 sequence reads: CASSEQAGNVADTQYF. CDR3 nucleotide sequence: TGTGCCAGCAGTGAACAAGCGGGGAACGTCGCAGATACGCAGTATTTT. Full variable domain (missing parts from reference TRBV2 and TRBJ2-3): EPEVTQTPSHQVTQMGQEVILRCVPISNHLYFYWYRQILGQKVEFLVSFYNNEISEKSEIFDDQFSVERPDGSNFTLKIRSTKLEDSAMYFCASSEQAGNVADTQYFGPGTRLTVL.